The entry that follows covers one TCR beta chain sequence. What it binds is unknown. The data originate from a study of shared clonotypes between healthy human individuals. General observations from the study: Since donors were few, the genetic and exposure-history diversity represented was limited.

In germline, CDR1 is SGHRS, CDR2 YFSETQ. With 5 bases clipped from V and 5 bases from J, the junction kept 18 bases outside the gene matches. The CDR3 sequence is 17 residues long. Clones were sequenced by immunoSEQ multiplex PCR, and TCRdb holds only the in-frame ones, with some missing. The sample lists roughly 2,300,000 clones, just under 95% occurring once. This chain links TRBV5-1 with TRBJ2-7; 8 bases are shared with TRBD1. The clonotype was recovered from a man aged 18-30 years in good health. Some clones in this sample may be carry-over from other donors' samples. The sample was naive CD4+ T cells from PBMCs. As to subset: CD45RA+ positively selected. In nucleotides, the CDR3 is TGCGCCAGCAGATTGACCTACAGGGGGTCCCAGTGGGACGAGCAGTACTTC. This sequence encodes CASRLTYRGSQWDEQYF.